This TCR beta chain was sequenced during a study of type 1 and type 2 diabetes patients. The CDR3 spans 13 residues. The germline gives CDR1 ENHRY, CDR2 SYGVKD. The V end lost 7 bases, the J end lost 5 bases, and 14 bases lay between the germline ends. The PCR template was genomic DNA. The TCR beta CDR3 region was amplified using 30 forward and 13 reverse primers. TCRdb passed the multiplex PCR reads through MiXCR, listing each CDR3 protein once. The sample has about 250,000 distinct CDR3 sequences, 40% to 50% seen once. The chain has TRBV10-3 and TRBJ1-1; D is perhaps TRBD1 (6 bases). This sequence was found in a man aged 18 to 30 with type 2 diabetes. Material for sequencing was peripheral blood mononuclear cells (PBMCs). CDR3 protein: CAIKDSLGTEAFF. The CDR3 DNA reads as TGTGCCATCAAGGACAGTCTGGGGACTGAAGCTTTCTTT.